Listed below are T cell receptor beta chains from one sample, sequenced in a study of T cell responses to AZD1222 COVID-19 vaccine. Assay: immunoSEQ multiplex PCR; the TCRdb copy retains only in-frame clones and omits some. In the table there are approximately 200,000 clones, 85% to 95% of which are singletons. The specimen was peripheral blood, collected 28 days after the second AZD1222 dose. The receptor source for this set is an adult who received the AZD1222 COVID-19 vaccine. Each CDR3 is given with its conserved first and last residue. Each record gives: D gene, clone size, V gene, J gene, CDR3 DNA, CDR3 protein. A D gene is named only where the DNA matches it firmly. Some rows have no size entry. The others give once, few or many, or a class for an expanded clone.

>.|.|TRBV5-4|TRBJ1-1
TGTGCCAGCAACCAAGACACTATGAACACTGAAGCTTTCTTT
CASNQDTMNTEAFF
>.|.|TRBV30|TRBJ1-2
TGTGCCCACGTCCCTGGGGCAGGGCCAACGGGCTACACCTTC
CAHVPGAGPTGYTF
>.|.|TRBV6-5|TRBJ2-7
TGTGCCAGCAGGATGGCTCCTACCTACGAGCAGTACTTC
CASRMAPTYEQYF
>.|.|TRBV7-9|TRBJ1-5
TGTGCCAGCAGCTTAGAGAAGGGCAGTGTGGGCAATCAGCCCCAGCATTTT
CASSLEKGSVGNQPQHF
>.|once|TRBV11-3|TRBJ1-1
TGTGCCAGCAGCTTAGGAGCGGGGACAGAAGCTTTCTTT
CASSLGAGTEAFF
>.|once|TRBV19|TRBJ1-3
TGTGCCAGTAGTACTCCGGGAGCTGGAAACACCATATATTTT
CASSTPGAGNTIYF
>TRBD1|.|TRBV7-8|TRBJ1-3
TGTGCCAGCAGCCCCCAGGGGGGACAGGTTTTTGGAAACACCATATATTTT
CASSPQGGQVFGNTIYF
>TRBD1|.|TRBV3-1/TRBV3-2|TRBJ1-1
TGTGCCAGCAACCCAGGGGGGAACACTGAAGCTTTCTTT
CASNPGGNTEAFF
>TRBD2|.|TRBV6-5|TRBJ2-3
TGTGCCAGCAGTTACTTGCGGGGGAGCACAGATACGCAGTATTTT
CASSYLRGSTDTQYF
>.|.|TRBV20-1|TRBJ1-2
TGCAGTGCTACGGGAGGGGGCTACACCTTC
CSATGGGYTF
>.|once|TRBV6-1|TRBJ2-7
TGTGCCAGCAGACCACACGAAGACCGGGCGGGGGAGCAGTACTTC
CASRPHEDRAGEQYF
>.|.|TRBV28|TRBJ2-7
TGTGCCAGCAGTCAGTACTACGAGCAGTACTTC
CASSQYYEQYF
>TRBD1|.|TRBV2|TRBJ2-7
TGTGCCAGCTGCCGGAGACAGGGGGGCGAGCAGTACTTC
CASCRRQGGEQYF
>.|once|TRBV5-8|TRBJ1-1
TGTGCCAGCAGCTTCGGGTCGGGGTACACTGAAGCTTTCTTT
CASSFGSGYTEAFF
>.|.|TRBV13|TRBJ1-3
TGTGCCAGCAGCTCTGGACAGAGAAACACCATATATTTT
CASSSGQRNTIYF
>.|.|TRBV6-1|TRBJ1-2
TGTGCCAGCAGTGAAGGTTTGAGGGTCTGGTATGGCTACACCTTC
CASSEGLRVWYGYTF
>TRBD2|.|TRBV14|TRBJ2-1
TGTGCCAGCAGCCAAGTCGGCAGCGGGGGGTACAATGAGCAGTTCTTC
CASSQVGSGGYNEQFF
>.|.|TRBV11-2|TRBJ1-2
TGTGCCAGCAGCTTAGATCAAATAAGCACAGCTTATGGCTACACCTTC
CASSLDQISTAYGYTF
>.|.|TRBV12-3/TRBV12-4|TRBJ1-1
TGTGCCAGCAGTTTTCAGCTGGTTTCTGAAGCTTTCTTT
CASSFQLVSEAFF
>.|.|TRBV7-2|TRBJ1-2
TGTGCCAGCAGCTCCCAGGGATATTACTATGGCTACACCTTC
CASSSQGYYYGYTF
>TRBD2|.|TRBV4-1|TRBJ2-7
TGCGCCAGCAGCCCTTTCAGCGGGGGGGCATACGAGCAGTACTTC
CASSPFSGGAYEQYF
>.|.|TRBV27|TRBJ1-6
TGTGCCAGCGGTACACCGTATAATTCACCCCTCCACTTT
CASGTPYNSPLHF
>.|.|TRBV6-5|TRBJ1-2
TGTGCCAGCAGCAAAGGGGAAGGGGGGGCGAAAGGCTACACCTTC
CASSKGEGGAKGYTF
>TRBD1|.|TRBV3-1/TRBV3-2|TRBJ2-7
TGTGCCAGCAGCCAAGGGGGACAGGGAAAATCCGAGCAGTACTTC
CASSQGGQGKSEQYF
>.|.|TRBV7-2|TRBJ2-3
TGTGCCAGCAGAGAAGGGCTCCACACAGATACGCAGTATTTT
CASREGLHTDTQYF
>.|.|TRBV28|TRBJ1-2
TGTGCCAGCAGTTTATTTCTTCGGGCAGGGGAGTCTAATGGCTACACCTTC
CASSLFLRAGESNGYTF
>TRBD2|.|TRBV7-9|TRBJ2-2
TGTGCCAGCAGCCTGACCGGTTTTCGGGGGGAGAACACCGGGGAGCTGTTTTTT
CASSLTGFRGENTGELFF
>TRBD1|few|TRBV5-5|TRBJ1-4
TGTGCCAGCAGCTTAGGGACAGGGAATGAAAAACTGTTTTTT
CASSLGTGNEKLFF
>.|.|TRBV13|TRBJ2-7
TGTGCCAGCAGCTTAGAGGACAACTCCTACGAGCAGTACTTC
CASSLEDNSYEQYF
>.|.|TRBV18|TRBJ1-1
TGTGCCAGCTCACGGGAGGAGAACACTGAAGCTTTCTTT
CASSREENTEAFF
>TRBD1|.|TRBV7-3|TRBJ1-2
TGTGCCAGCAGCGCAACAGGGGGTACAGGCTACACCTTC
CASSATGGTGYTF
>.|.|TRBV9|TRBJ1-2
TGTGCCAGCAGCGTCACAGGGAGCCTGGGTTATGGCTACACCTTC
CASSVTGSLGYGYTF
>.|.|TRBV9|TRBJ2-1
TGTGCCAGCAGCGTAGGAGGGCTGTCGTACAATGAGCAGTTCTTC
CASSVGGLSYNEQFF
>.|.|TRBV29-1|TRBJ1-4
TGCAGCGTTCACCGGGGGGGTCCTAATGAAAAACTGTTTTTT
CSVHRGGPNEKLFF
>.|.|TRBV5-1|TRBJ1-2
TGCGCCAGCAGCCCAAGGACAGCCCCTCCGGTGGATGGCTACACCTTC
CASSPRTAPPVDGYTF
>.|.|TRBV5-6|TRBJ1-2
TGTGCCAGCAGCCCAAGACCTGGGGGCTACACCTTC
CASSPRPGGYTF
>TRBD1|.|TRBV7-3|TRBJ1-2
TGTGCCAGCAGCTTAGACAGGGGCTCGGGTGGCTACACCTTC
CASSLDRGSGGYTF
>.|.|TRBV5-1|TRBJ2-3
TGCGCCAGCAGTTCCCAGGGTGGCACAGATACGCAGTATTTT
CASSSQGGTDTQYF
>TRBD1|.|TRBV27|TRBJ2-7
TGTGCCAGCAGTTCCACCGGGACAGGGTTTGACGAGCAGTACTTC
CASSSTGTGFDEQYF
>TRBD1|.|TRBV7-2|TRBJ1-6
TGTGCCAGCAGCTCAAGGACAGGGAGGAGAGGGCCGGGAGCCCTCCACTTT
CASSSRTGRRGPGALHF
>TRBD1|.|TRBV5-6|TRBJ1-5
TGTGCCAGCAGCGCGAAGACAGGGACGGGGCAGCCCCAGCATTTT
CASSAKTGTGQPQHF
>.|.|TRBV7-2|TRBJ1-1
TGTGCCAGCAGCTTCCCCACCCCGGGTACTGAAGCTTTCTTT
CASSFPTPGTEAFF
>.|.|TRBV27|TRBJ2-7
TGTGCCAGCAGTTTCCAGGGGTCCTACGAGCAGTACTTC
CASSFQGSYEQYF
>TRBD2|.|TRBV5-1|TRBJ2-3
TGCGCCAGCAGCTTCGGGACTAGCGGGGGGCCCGACACGCAGTATTTT
CASSFGTSGGPDTQYF
>.|.|TRBV13|TRBJ1-3
TGTGCCAGCAAAGAGCAGGGCCTATCTGGAAACACCATATATTTT
CASKEQGLSGNTIYF
>.|.|TRBV7-2|TRBJ2-4
TGTGCCAGCAGCTTTGCTAGCGAGAACATTCAGTACTTC
CASSFASENIQYF
>.|few|TRBV9|TRBJ1-2
TGTGCCAGCAGCCCAGCCTGGGACCGATCCAAAGGTGGCTACACCTTC
CASSPAWDRSKGGYTF
>.|.|TRBV27|TRBJ1-6
TGTGCCAGCAGCCCACCTCATAATTCACCCCTCCACTTT
CASSPPHNSPLHF
>.|.|TRBV18|TRBJ2-2
TGTGCCAGCTCACCCGACTTAAGCGGCGGGGAGCTGTTTTTT
CASSPDLSGGELFF
>.|.|TRBV2|TRBJ2-5
TGTGCCAGCAGCAATCGTGCGGGGCGGGGAGAGACCCAGTACTTC
CASSNRAGRGETQYF
>TRBD1|.|TRBV5-1|TRBJ1-1
TGCGCCAGCAGCTCACAGGGGGTTGGGGTCACTGAAGCTTTCTTT
CASSSQGVGVTEAFF